The 18 T cell receptor beta chains below come from one sample, sequenced in a study of T-cell reconstitution after alpha-beta-depleted transplantation in children. Unique molecular identifiers featured in how the TCRbeta library was prepared. From the PCR reads, TCRdb called clonotypes with MiXCR, one entry per CDR3 protein. The table lists over 400,000 distinct CDR3 sequences, around 13% of them singletons. This material consisted of PBMCs from the stem cell graft donor, taken from the stem cell graft. Receptor source: a human donor who donated a stem cell graft to a child with combined immunodeficiency.

This clonotype was observed a handful of times. This chain joins TRBV20-1 and TRBJ2-3; D might be TRBD1 or TRBD2, each matching 7 bases. CDR3 length equals 15 residues. The germline CDR1 and CDR2 sequences are DFQATT and SNEGSKA (reference sequence). V was trimmed by 6 bases and J by 6 bases, leaving 22 bases between them. The DNA of the CDR3 is TGCAGTGCCAAATCTTCAGGGGGGGTGGGGGATACGCAGTATTTT. As protein: CSAKSSGGVGDTQYF.

The chain recombines TRBV19 with TRBJ2-1; 9 bases match TRBD2. CDR3 size: 14 residues. The junction had 10 bases not matched to a gene; V was cut back by 7 bases and J by 9 bases. Germline CDR1 and CDR2: LNHDA and SQIVND (reference sequence). The CDR3 loop reads CASKIPGLAGEQFF. The DNA of the CDR3 is TGTGCCAGTAAGATCCCGGGACTAGCTGGTGAGCAGTTCTTC.

This clonotype has ten or more counts. J is TRBJ2-3 and V is TRBV28, with a possible D match to TRBD2 (5 bases). V lost 7 bases and J 6 bases, leaving 11 bases between the germline ends. The CDR3 runs 12 residues. The V gene's germline CDR1 is MDHEN and CDR2 SYDVKM. The CDR3 spells CASTREGDTQYF. CDR3 sequence (DNA): TGTGCCAGCACCCGGGAAGGGGATACGCAGTATTTT.

This clonotype was recorded many times. V and J are TRBV10-3 and TRBJ2-7; D is ambiguous. CDR1 and CDR2 (germline): ENHRY, SYGVKD. The CDR3 runs to 14 residues. V lost 0 bases and J 6 bases, leaving 12 bases between the germline ends. Here the CDR3 reads CAISESLRSAEQYF. The CDR3 DNA reads TGTGCCATCAGTGAGTCCCTCCGGTCAGCCGAGCAGTACTTC.

The V gene is TRBV7-6, the J gene TRBJ2-2; D remains unclear. The CDR3 spans 16 residues. Trimming pared 4 bases from V and 4 bases from J, leaving 16 bases between. The germline V gene encodes CDR1 SGHVS and CDR2 FNYEAQ. The CDR3 loop is CASSSARSKGTGELFF. CDR3 coding DNA: TGTGCCAGCAGCTCAGCCCGCAGTAAGGGCACCGGGGAGCTGTTTTTT.

The chain links TRBV6-5 to TRBJ2-5; TRBD1 agrees at 8 bases. The trim removed 5 bases at V and 7 bases at J, leaving 18 bases unmatched. Germline loops: CDR1 MNHEY, CDR2 SVGAGI. This CDR3 spans 17 amino acids. CDR3 coding DNA: TGTGCCAGCAGTACCGACAGGGGTGAGAAGGGCCGGGGGACCCAGTACTTC. Translated: CASSTDRGEKGRGTQYF.

The gene calls are TRBV6-5 and TRBJ2-7; D is unresolved. Germline values: CDR1 MNHEY, CDR2 SVGAGI. The CDR3 runs 15 residues. Deletions cut 1 base from V and 7 bases from J, with 17 bases between. CDR3 nucleotide sequence: TGTGCCAGCAGTTACTTGTGGGGTACAGTCAATGAGCAGTACTTC. Translating gives CASSYLWGTVNEQYF.

This chain's CDR3 is CAWRTAGPYEQYF. Here the CDR3 DNA reads TGTGCCTGGAGAACAGCGGGTCCCTACGAGCAGTACTTC. V is TRBV30 and J is TRBJ2-7; the D gene is possibly TRBD2 (6 bases). V was pared by 3 bases and J by 2 bases, with 11 bases between. Per germline, CDR1 GTSNPN and CDR2 SVGIG (reference sequence). This CDR3 is built from 13 residues.

The rearrangement links TRBV12-3 or TRBV12-4 to TRBJ2-7, with 11 bases lining up with TRBD1. Losses at the gene ends were 2 bases for V and 5 bases for J; bases not matched to a gene: 5. The CDR3 has 15 residues. CDR3 region: CASSLRTGGVDEQYF. CDR3 bases: TGTGCCAGCAGTTTAAGGACAGGGGGCGTAGACGAGCAGTACTTC.

V gene TRBV4-2 combines with J gene TRBJ2-5; 9 bases are a match to TRBD2. The CDR3 is 17 residues long. J gave up 2 bases and V 1 base, and 8 bases lay outside the gene matches. Germline V lookup: CDR1 LGHNA, CDR2 YNFKEQ. The CDR3 DNA is TGTGCCAGCAGCCAAGGCCCTAGCGGGGCCCGACAAGAGACCCAGTACTTC. Translated: CASSQGPSGARQETQYF.

The V call is TRBV15, the J call TRBJ2-5, with D hard to call. From germline, CDR1 is LNHNV and CDR2 YYDKDF (reference sequence). This CDR3 contains 15 residues. V lost 3 bases and J 4 bases, leaving 15 bases between the germline ends. This CDR3 is CATSSSVQPIETQYF. CDR3 DNA sequence: TGTGCCACCAGCAGTTCAGTACAGCCGATAGAGACCCAGTACTTC.

The chain couples TRBV7-2 to TRBJ2-5; D is uncertain. The V gene's germline CDR1 is SGHTA and CDR2 FQGNSA. With 2 bases removed from V and 4 bases from J, the gap between germline ends came to 8 bases. The length of the CDR3 is 13 residues. The CDR3, as DNA: TGTGCCAGCAGCTTAAGTATCGCAGAGACCCAGTACTTC. As protein: CASSLSIAETQYF.

This chain links TRBV5-1 with TRBJ2-1; unclear D gene. Germline CDR1 SGHRS, CDR2 YFSETQ. The CDR3 spans 15 residues. The V end was cut by 3 bases, the J end by 7 bases, with 17 bases between. CDR3 protein: CASSSTSTLLNEQFF. In DNA form, the CDR3 reads TGCGCCAGCAGCTCCACCTCCACTTTGCTTAATGAGCAGTTCTTC.

This clonotype showed up just a few times. The rearrangement joins TRBV20-1 to TRBJ2-5; 7 nucleotides match TRBD2. The CDR3 extends over 14 amino acids. Per germline, CDR1 DFQATT and CDR2 SNEGSKA (reference sequence). Trimming took 2 bases from V and 1 from J; bases not matched to a gene: 4. In DNA, the CDR3 is TGCAGTGCTAGATTCCCTAGCGGCCAAGAGACCCAGTACTTC. Encoded protein: CSARFPSGQETQYF.

This chain links TRBV12-3 or TRBV12-4 with TRBJ1-1; weak D call: TRBD1 (6 bases). Trimming removed 3 bases from V and 4 bases from J, with 15 bases in between. The CDR3 has 15 residues. For the CDR3, the DNA is TGTGCCAGCAGTTTTGAGGGGGGTCCTAGCACTGAAGCTTTCTTT. This encodes CASSFEGGPSTEAFF.

This clonotype was seen more than once but under ten times. The rearrangement joins TRBV7-9 to TRBJ2-4; maybe TRBD2 (5 bases). The CDR3 contains 15 residues. Germline V gene lookup returns CDR1 SEHNR and CDR2 FQNEAQ (reference sequence). Trimming left V 4 bases short and J 1 base short, with 11 bases between. CDR3 protein: CASSSLRDAKNIQYF. In DNA, the CDR3 is TGTGCCAGCAGCTCGCTACGGGATGCCAAAAACATTCAGTACTTC.

This chain uses TRBV9 with TRBJ2-7, with 9 bases aligning to TRBD1. CDR1 is SGDLS and CDR2 is YYNGEE in the germline V gene. The V segment lost 1 base and the J segment 8 bases; nucleotides outside the gene matches: 1. The CDR3 extends over 12 amino acids. Here the CDR3 DNA reads TGTGCCAGCAGCGTAACAGGGGGCAAGCAGTACTTC. This gives the protein CASSVTGGKQYF.

The sample holds many counts of this clonotype. The chain couples TRBV11-2 to TRBJ2-1; the match to TRBD2 covers 7 bases. The CDR3 sequence is 16 residues long. With 0 bases clipped from V and 8 bases from J, the junction kept 10 bases outside the gene matches. Germline values: CDR1 SGHAT, CDR2 FQNNGV. The DNA for the CDR3 is TGTGCCAGCAGCTTAGAAGTGGGACGGGAGGTTGATGAGCAGTTCTTC. Translated, it gives CASSLEVGREVDEQFF.